This is a list of T cell receptor beta chains from one sample in a study of blood T cell repertoires in COVID-19. Libraries were prepared by immunoSEQ multiplex PCR; TCRdb keeps only in-frame clonotypes and omits some of them. The table has more than 150,000 clones, approximately 84% seen once; the top ten hold 5.5% to 7.5%. Sequencing input: peripheral blood. These receptors came from a human donor in a cohort sampled during active COVID-19. Both conserved end residues are part of each CDR3. The order of the fields is clone size, V gene, J gene, D gene, CDR3 length, CDR3 protein, CDR3 DNA. The D gene is left open where the match is weak. Where a row states a size, it is once, few, many or the class of an expanded clone; other rows omit it.

size: NA; V: TRBV10-3; J: TRBJ2-3; D: TRBD1; length: 15; CDR3: CAISLTGGWTDTQYF; DNA: TGTGCCATCAGTTTAACAGGGGGCTGGACAGATACGCAGTATTTT
size: NA; V: TRBV5-6; J: TRBJ2-3; D: NA; length: 15; CDR3: CASSLAGVSTDTQYF; DNA: TGTGCCAGCAGCTTGGCCGGAGTGTCCACAGATACGCAGTATTTT
size: NA; V: TRBV10-2; J: TRBJ1-5; D: NA; length: 15; CDR3: CASSEKATGNQPQHF; DNA: TGCGCCAGCAGTGAGAAGGCGACAGGTAATCAGCCCCAGCATTTT
size: NA; V: TRBV3-1/TRBV3-2; J: TRBJ1-3; D: NA; length: 16; CDR3: CASSPPGDMAGNTIYF; DNA: TGTGCCAGCAGCCCTCCAGGGGACATGGCTGGAAACACCATATATTTT
size: NA; V: TRBV5-1; J: TRBJ2-7; D: TRBD2; length: 14; CDR3: CASSYPGTSAEQYF; DNA: TGCGCCAGCAGCTACCCCGGGACTAGCGCCGAGCAGTACTTC
size: NA; V: TRBV4-1; J: TRBJ2-3; D: NA; length: 12; CDR3: CASSHPRDTQYF; DNA: TGCGCCAGCAGCCATCCACGGGATACGCAGTATTTT
size: NA; V: TRBV5-6; J: TRBJ2-7; D: NA; length: 14; CDR3: CASSLGRGMDEQYF; DNA: TGTGCCAGCAGCTTGGGCCGGGGTATGGACGAGCAGTACTTC
size: NA; V: TRBV19; J: TRBJ2-1; D: TRBD1; length: 18; CDR3: CASSIWDRGTPRYNEQFF; DNA: TGTGCCAGTAGTATATGGGACAGGGGAACCCCTCGTTACAATGAGCAGTTCTTC
size: NA; V: TRBV5-6; J: TRBJ2-1; D: NA; length: 18; CDR3: CASSAVGFGGTSYNEQFF; DNA: TGTGCCAGCAGTGCCGTAGGGTTCGGGGGTACTTCCTACAATGAGCAGTTCTTC
size: NA; V: TRBV19; J: TRBJ1-1; D: NA; length: 15; CDR3: CASTIWRARRPEAFF; DNA: TGTGCCAGTACCATTTGGCGCGCGAGGCGGCCTGAAGCTTTCTTT
size: NA; V: TRBV27; J: TRBJ1-2; D: TRBD1; length: 15; CDR3: CASRFSGQLTHGYTF; DNA: TGTGCCAGCAGGTTTTCGGGACAGTTAACTCATGGCTACACCTTC
size: few; V: TRBV29-1; J: TRBJ1-5; D: NA; length: 14; CDR3: CSVGSAGADQPQHF; DNA: TGCAGCGTGGGGTCGGCAGGGGCTGATCAGCCCCAGCATTTT
size: once; V: TRBV29-1; J: TRBJ2-3; D: NA; length: 14; CDR3: CSVERGGGTDTQYF; DNA: TGCAGCGTTGAAAGGGGCGGGGGCACAGATACGCAGTATTTT
size: NA; V: TRBV19; J: TRBJ2-1; D: NA; length: 13; CDR3: CASSPGPYNEQFF; DNA: TGTGCCAGTAGTCCTGGCCCCTACAATGAGCAGTTCTTC
size: NA; V: TRBV9; J: TRBJ1-1; D: TRBD1; length: 15; CDR3: CASSVVTGAGTEAFF; DNA: TGTGCCAGCAGCGTCGTGACAGGGGCTGGTACTGAAGCTTTCTTT
size: NA; V: TRBV7-9; J: TRBJ2-3; D: TRBD2; length: 19; CDR3: CASSWPYLLAGGSTDTQYF; DNA: TGTGCCAGCAGCTGGCCCTATCTACTAGCGGGGGGTAGCACAGATACGCAGTATTTT
size: NA; V: TRBV19; J: TRBJ1-2; D: TRBD1; length: 15; CDR3: CASSSGDRVNYGYTF; DNA: TGTGCCAGTAGTTCGGGGGACAGGGTTAACTATGGCTACACCTTC
size: once; V: TRBV4-1; J: TRBJ2-7; D: NA; length: 14; CDR3: CASSHTGGASEQYF; DNA: TGCGCCAGCAGCCATACTGGTGGGGCCTCCGAGCAGTACTTC
size: NA; V: TRBV7-8; J: TRBJ2-1; D: NA; length: 13; CDR3: CASSSASGIVQFF; DNA: TGTGCCAGCAGCTCCGCGTCGGGGATTGTGCAGTTCTTC
size: NA; V: TRBV5-4; J: TRBJ2-7; D: NA; length: 14; CDR3: CASSLFQGSYEQYF; DNA: TGTGCCAGCAGCTTGTTTCAGGGTTCCTACGAGCAGTACTTC
size: few; V: TRBV2; J: TRBJ1-3; D: NA; length: 14; CDR3: CASSVGGSGNTIYF; DNA: TGTGCCAGCAGTGTCGGTGGCTCTGGAAACACCATATATTTT
size: NA; V: TRBV3-1/TRBV3-2; J: TRBJ2-1; D: NA; length: 14; CDR3: CASSRTGTHNEQFF; DNA: TGTGCCAGCAGCCGAACCGGGACTCACAATGAGCAGTTCTTC
size: few; V: TRBV4-1; J: TRBJ1-2; D: TRBD1; length: 18; CDR3: CASSPLGVMTGRSYGYTF; DNA: TGCGCCAGCAGCCCCCTTGGTGTCATGACAGGGAGGAGCTATGGCTACACCTTC
size: NA; V: TRBV4-1; J: TRBJ1-1; D: NA; length: 13; CDR3: CASSQDADTEAFF; DNA: TGCGCCAGCAGCCAAGATGCGGACACTGAAGCTTTCTTT
size: few; V: TRBV7-8; J: TRBJ2-7; D: NA; length: 15; CDR3: CASSFRPLWAREQYF; DNA: TGTGCCAGCAGCTTCAGGCCTCTTTGGGCCCGCGAGCAGTACTTC
size: NA; V: TRBV13; J: TRBJ1-2; D: NA; length: 15; CDR3: CASSLDLQGTNGYTF; DNA: TGTGCCAGCAGCTTAGACTTACAGGGCACGAATGGCTACACCTTC
size: NA; V: TRBV4-1; J: TRBJ1-5; D: TRBD1; length: 16; CDR3: CASSHHSGGSDQPQHF; DNA: TGCGCCAGCAGCCACCACTCAGGGGGTTCGGACCAGCCCCAGCATTTT
size: once; V: TRBV9; J: TRBJ1-6; D: NA; length: 15; CDR3: CASSVAPSGNSPLHF; DNA: TGTGCCAGCAGCGTAGCCCCCTCGGGAAATTCACCCCTCCACTTT
size: NA; V: TRBV3-1/TRBV3-2; J: TRBJ2-7; D: NA; length: 15; CDR3: CASSQDYSYSYEQYF; DNA: TGTGCCAGCAGCCAAGACTATAGTTATTCCTACGAGCAGTACTTC
size: NA; V: TRBV6-5; J: TRBJ2-1; D: NA; length: 13; CDR3: CASSYDLGNEQFF; DNA: TGTGCCAGCAGTTACGACCTAGGAAATGAGCAGTTCTTC
size: NA; V: TRBV6-5; J: TRBJ1-1; D: NA; length: 13; CDR3: CASRRVRNTEAFF; DNA: TGTGCCAGCAGACGGGTGAGGAACACTGAAGCTTTCTTT
size: NA; V: TRBV25-1; J: TRBJ2-4; D: NA; length: 12; CDR3: CASSDYLNIQYF; DNA: TGTGCCAGCAGTGATTATTTAAACATTCAGTACTTC
size: NA; V: TRBV11-3; J: TRBJ2-7; D: NA; length: 13; CDR3: CASSFGQPGEQYF; DNA: TGTGCCAGCAGCTTCGGACAGCCGGGCGAGCAGTACTTC
size: NA; V: TRBV30; J: TRBJ1-1; D: NA; length: 13; CDR3: CAWSIQGNTEAFF; DNA: TGTGCCTGGAGTATACAGGGGAACACTGAAGCTTTCTTT
size: NA; V: TRBV6-5; J: TRBJ2-7; D: NA; length: 14; CDR3: CASSSDPRGGGQYF; DNA: TGTGCCAGCAGTTCCGACCCGAGGGGAGGCGGGCAGTACTTC
size: NA; V: TRBV5-1; J: TRBJ1-6; D: NA; length: 16; CDR3: CASSSGQRTANSPLHF; DNA: TGCGCCAGCAGCTCCGGACAGAGAACAGCTAATTCACCCCTCCACTTT
size: NA; V: TRBV29-1; J: TRBJ2-7; D: TRBD1; length: 16; CDR3: CSVWGGFGTGIYEQYF; DNA: TGCAGCGTTTGGGGAGGTTTCGGGACAGGGATTTACGAGCAGTACTTC
size: once; V: TRBV2; J: TRBJ1-5; D: TRBD1; length: 17; CDR3: CASTITAGTGGGQPQHF; DNA: TGTGCCAGCACCATTACAGCCGGGACAGGGGGCGGTCAGCCCCAGCATTTT
size: NA; V: TRBV4-1; J: TRBJ1-5; D: NA; length: 15; CDR3: CASSQGFGTNQPQHF; DNA: TGCGCCAGCAGCCAAGGGTTCGGGACAAATCAGCCCCAGCATTTT
size: NA; V: TRBV2; J: TRBJ1-5; D: NA; length: 14; CDR3: CASSSGVGNQPQHF; DNA: TGTGCCAGCAGTTCAGGGGTCGGGAATCAGCCCCAGCATTTT
size: NA; V: TRBV5-1; J: TRBJ2-1; D: TRBD1; length: 14; CDR3: CATSTGGAHNEQFF; DNA: TGCGCCACCTCGACAGGGGGCGCCCACAATGAGCAGTTCTTC
size: NA; V: TRBV7-7; J: TRBJ2-7; D: TRBD2; length: 14; CDR3: CASSLGLAGYEQYF; DNA: TGTGCCAGCAGCTTAGGACTAGCGGGCTACGAGCAGTACTTC
size: NA; V: TRBV4-2; J: TRBJ2-5; D: NA; length: 14; CDR3: CASSQERIQETQYF; DNA: TGTGCCAGCAGCCAGGAGAGGATTCAAGAGACCCAGTACTTC
size: few; V: TRBV30; J: TRBJ1-2; D: NA; length: 14; CDR3: CAWRAEGVLAGYTF; DNA: TGTGCCTGGAGAGCAGAGGGTGTACTTGCTGGCTACACCTTC
size: once; V: TRBV12-3/TRBV12-4; J: TRBJ1-1; D: NA; length: 13; CDR3: CASSLGQYTEAFF; DNA: TGTGCCAGCAGTTTGGGGCAATACACTGAAGCTTTCTTT